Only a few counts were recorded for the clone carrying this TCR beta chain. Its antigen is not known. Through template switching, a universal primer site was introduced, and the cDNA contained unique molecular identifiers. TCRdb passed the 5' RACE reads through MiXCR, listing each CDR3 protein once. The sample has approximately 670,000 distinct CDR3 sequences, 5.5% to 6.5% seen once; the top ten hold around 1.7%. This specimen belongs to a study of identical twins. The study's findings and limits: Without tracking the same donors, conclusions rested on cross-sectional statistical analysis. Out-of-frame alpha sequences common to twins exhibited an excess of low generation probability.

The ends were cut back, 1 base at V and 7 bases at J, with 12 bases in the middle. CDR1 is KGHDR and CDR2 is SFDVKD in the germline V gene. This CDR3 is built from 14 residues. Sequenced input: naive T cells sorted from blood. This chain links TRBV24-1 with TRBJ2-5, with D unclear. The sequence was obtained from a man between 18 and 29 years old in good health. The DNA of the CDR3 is TGTGCCACCAGTGATTTTCGGCAGACGGGGACCCAGTACTTC. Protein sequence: CATSDFRQTGTQYF.